This T cell receptor (beta chain) was sequenced for a study of shared clonotypes between healthy human individuals. This CDR3 region has 15 residues. Germline CDR1 and CDR2: MDHEN and SYDVKM. V was trimmed by 6 bases and J by 3 bases, leaving 18 bases between them. Naivety among CD8 cells was defined by CD45RO negativity and positive CCR7 selection, thereby excluding terminally differentiated effector memory CD45RA+ cells. The assay was immunoSEQ multiplex PCR, and TCRdb's table has in-frame clones only and misses some. The table shows about 2.1 million clones, with about 93% occurring only once. This TCR was sampled from a young man in good health. Some clones in this sample may be carry-over from other donors' samples. Sequencing was carried out using naive CD8+ T cells from PBMCs. The chain recombines TRBV28 with TRBJ2-7, with D perhaps being TRBD1 or TRBD2 (5 bases each). CDR3 nucleotides: TGTGCCAGCAGGGACGGGACGGCCGTTAGCTACGAGCAGTACTTC. Translation: CASRDGTAVSYEQYF.